These T cell receptor beta chains were read from a single sample in a study of CD8 T cells in ankylosing spondylitis. TCRdb fed the 5' RACE reads into MiXCR, producing one record per CDR3 protein. Of about 510,000 distinct CDR3 sequences listed, approximately 5% are singletons. Sequencing input: blood, either unsorted or a sorted T cell fraction (not recorded which). The receptors were gathered from a male donor with ankylosing spondylitis. Both conserved end residues are part of each CDR3. The D gene is left open where the match is weak. A clone size is listed for some rows: how often the clone was seen (once, few, many), or a class if it is expanded.

d_call	v_call	j_call	clone_size	cdr3_nt	cdr3_aa
TRBD1	TRBV25-1	TRBJ1-5	many	TGTGCCAGCAGTGAGCCACAGGGGAATCAGCCCCAGCATTTT	CASSEPQGNQPQHF
TRBD1	TRBV5-1	TRBJ2-3	many	TGCGCCAGCAGCGGGACAAGGACAGGGGAGGATACGCAGTATTTT	CASSGTRTGEDTQYF
NA	TRBV20-1	TRBJ1-5	NA	TGCAGTGCTACCCCCTATGGGCAGCCCCAGCATTTT	CSATPYGQPQHF
TRBD1	TRBV10-2	TRBJ1-1	many	TGCGCCAGCAGGGGACAGGGAAACACTGAAGCTTTCTTT	CASRGQGNTEAFF
NA	TRBV20-1	TRBJ1-1	NA	TGCAGTGCTAGGCAGGACACGAACACTGAAGCTTTCTTT	CSARQDTNTEAFF
TRBD1	TRBV7-2	TRBJ2-5	NA	TGTGCCAGCAGCGAGACAGGGGATCAAGAGACCCAGTACTTC	CASSETGDQETQYF
NA	TRBV19	TRBJ2-1	few	TGTGCCAGTAGTCTCATGGGGGGCGTATACAATGAGCAGTTCTTC	CASSLMGGVYNEQFF
NA	TRBV6-1	TRBJ1-4	NA	TGTGCCAGCAGAAAGGGGAGGGTAAATGAAAAACTGTTTTTT	CASRKGRVNEKLFF
NA	TRBV7-9	TRBJ1-1	many	TGTGCCAGCAGTATGGGCAGGGGAATTTCTCCTACAATGGAAGCTTTCTTT	CASSMGRGISPTMEAFF
TRBD2	TRBV24-1	TRBJ2-3	many	TGTGCCACCAGTGACCTGACTAGCGGGAAGGGGGATACGCAGTATTTT	CATSDLTSGKGDTQYF
NA	TRBV7-2	TRBJ1-3	many	TGTGCCAGCAGCTTAGATTGGTCCAGGATCGACACCATATATTTT	CASSLDWSRIDTIYF
NA	TRBV20-1	TRBJ1-3	many	TGCAGTGCTAGTGGGACTTACTTTGGAAACACCATATATTTT	CSASGTYFGNTIYF
NA	TRBV4-3	TRBJ2-1	NA	TGCGCCAGCAGCCAAGTGGACTTTGGAAATGAGCAGTTCTTC	CASSQVDFGNEQFF
TRBD1	TRBV27	TRBJ2-7	many	TGTGCCAGCAGCCTACAGACAGGGGGCCACGAGCAGTACTTC	CASSLQTGGHEQYF
NA	TRBV20-1	TRBJ1-5	many	TGCAGTGCTAGAAGGGTTATCAATCAGCCCCAGCATTTT	CSARRVINQPQHF
NA	TRBV11-2	TRBJ1-1	NA	TGTGCCAGCAGCCCAGGACGGGGGACATCGAACACTGAAGCTTTCTTT	CASSPGRGTSNTEAFF
NA	TRBV5-1	TRBJ2-2	many	TGCGCCAGCAGCCCCTCCGGGACCATGAACACCGGGGAGCTGTTTTTT	CASSPSGTMNTGELFF
TRBD1	TRBV20-1	TRBJ1-2	many	TGCAGTGCTAGAGGCCCAGGGGGGGGTGGCTATGGCTACACCTTC	CSARGPGGGGYGYTF
NA	TRBV4-3	TRBJ1-2	many	TGCGCCAGCAGCCAAGCAAAGGCCGTTGGGTATGGCTACACCTTC	CASSQAKAVGYGYTF
NA	TRBV15	TRBJ2-5	NA	TGTGCCACCAGCAGAGACTCGGGGGCCCAGTACTTC	CATSRDSGAQYF
NA	TRBV12-3/TRBV12-4	TRBJ1-1	many	TGTGCCAGCAGTCAGGCAGGACTGGCAGCTTTCTTT	CASSQAGLAAFF
NA	TRBV9	TRBJ1-1	many	TGTGCCAGCAGCGTAGTAAGGGGTGAAGCTTTCTTT	CASSVVRGEAFF
NA	TRBV20-1	TRBJ2-7	many	TGCAGTGCTAGAGGGTTGGGCCCCTCCCTCTACGAGCAGTACTTC	CSARGLGPSLYEQYF
NA	TRBV5-1	TRBJ2-7	many	TGCGCCAGCAGGAGGGGTCCGGGTCGAGGGGACTCCAACGAGCAGTACTTC	CASRRGPGRGDSNEQYF
NA	TRBV20-1	TRBJ1-5	many	TGCAGTGCTAGATCAGGACTAAACAATCAGCCCCAGCATTTT	CSARSGLNNQPQHF
TRBD1	TRBV7-2	TRBJ2-7	few	TGTGCCAGCAGCCCCCGGACAGGGTTTTCCTACGAGCAGTACTTC	CASSPRTGFSYEQYF
TRBD1	TRBV7-7	TRBJ2-7	many	TGTGCTAGCAGCTTACAGGGGATGGGGAACTACGAGCAGTACTTC	CASSLQGMGNYEQYF
TRBD1	TRBV12-3/TRBV12-4	TRBJ1-2	many	TGTGCCAGCACCCTCTGGACAGGGCAAGGCTACACCTTC	CASTLWTGQGYTF
NA	TRBV20-1	TRBJ2-3	many	TGCAGTGCTATGCGGGCTAGCACAGATACGCAGTATTTT	CSAMRASTDTQYF
TRBD1	TRBV6-2/TRBV6-3	TRBJ1-1	few	TGTGCCAGCAGTTACTCGTCGGACAGGGGGTGGACTGAAGCTTTCTTT	CASSYSSDRGWTEAFF
NA	TRBV29-1	TRBJ2-5	many	TGCAGCGTTTCGCCTCCCGAAGAGACCCAGTACTTC	CSVSPPEETQYF
NA	TRBV6-1	TRBJ1-2	many	TGTGCCAGCAGCCCAGTCGCGGGTGCTAACTATGGCTACACCTTC	CASSPVAGANYGYTF
NA	TRBV20-1	TRBJ1-1	many	TGCAGTGCTAGAGATATGGTCCGGGGTAACACTGAAGCTTTCTTT	CSARDMVRGNTEAFF
TRBD2	TRBV12-3/TRBV12-4	TRBJ2-3	many	TGTGCCAGCAGGGTGACTAGCGCCACAGATACGCAGTATTTT	CASRVTSATDTQYF
NA	TRBV6-1	TRBJ1-4	NA	TGTGCCAGCAGTCAAACAGGGAAAACTAATGAAAAACTGTTTTTT	CASSQTGKTNEKLFF
TRBD2	TRBV20-1	TRBJ2-1	NA	TGCAGTGCTAGTTCCGGGACTACCTACAATGAGCAGTTCTTC	CSASSGTTYNEQFF